The 8 T cell receptor beta chains below were found in one sample sequenced in a study of vaccination effects on CD4 cells after COVID-19. These receptors have no identified antigens. After expansion with viral peptide pools in the ViraFEST assay, antigen-specific CD4+ T cells were sequenced. Around day 10 of culture, CD4+ T cells were separated out. The assay was immunoSEQ multiplex PCR, and TCRdb's table has in-frame clones only and misses some. The sample consists of 50,000 to 65,000 clones, 75% to 85% of them appearing once. The material was CD4+ T cells from PBMCs cultured with HCoV-229E spike peptides, obtained before COVID-19 vaccination. The receptors were sampled from a human donor who received a COVID-19 vaccine.

The chain links TRBV6-5 to TRBJ1-6; no definite D call. The CDR3 runs 13 residues. Trimming shortened V by 6 bases and J by 7 bases, and 10 bases separated the two germline ends. The germline gives CDR1 MNHEY, CDR2 SVGAGI. The CDR3 nucleotides are TGTGCCAGCAGCCGGACGGAAAATTCACCCCTCCACTTT. It translates to CASSRTENSPLHF.

This clone has a handful of counts. This rearrangement joins TRBV19 to TRBJ1-2, with TRBD1 identical over 10 bases. This CDR3 comprises 14 residues. Unmatched junction bases numbered 5, after V lost 5 bases and J lost 5 bases. CDR1 and CDR2 from the germline V gene are LNHDA and SQIVND (reference sequence). CDR3 amino acids: CASSSGTGVYGYTF. The CDR3 region has the DNA TGTGCCAGTAGTTCTGGGACAGGGGTTTATGGCTACACCTTC. The variable domain in full, with the rest retrieved from reference TRBV19 and TRBJ1-2, is DGGITQSPKYLFRKEGQNVTLSCEQNLNHDAMYWYRQDPGQGLRLIYYSQIVNDFQKGDIAEGYSVSREKKESFPLTVTSAQKNPTAFYLCASSSGTGVYGYTFGSGTRLTVV.

This rearrangement joins TRBV7-2 to TRBJ1-6; D may be TRBD1 (5 bases). Per germline, CDR1 SGHTA and CDR2 FQGNSA. The CDR3 is made up of 18 amino acids. Trimming left V 5 bases short and J 10 bases short, with 27 bases between. CDR3 protein: CASSPLGRGGSTRSPLHF. As DNA, the CDR3 is TGTGCCAGCAGCCCCCTAGGAAGGGGAGGGTCAACACGGTCACCCCTCCACTTT. Using reference TRBV7-2 and TRBJ1-6 for the parts outside the CDR3, the full variable domain is GAGVSQSPSNKVTEKGKDVELRCDPISGHTALYWYRQSLGQGLEFLIYFQGNSAPDKSGLPSDRFSAERTGGSVSTLTIQRTQQEDSAVYLCASSPLGRGGSTRSPLHFGNGTRLTVT.

The rearrangement links TRBV5-1 to TRBJ2-3, with 14 bases identical to TRBD2. CDR3 length equals 18 residues. The ends lost 4 bases at V and 2 bases at J; junction bases unmatched: 9. Germline lookup yields CDR1 SGHRS and CDR2 YFSETQ. CDR3 DNA sequence: TGCGCCAGCAGCAACGGCGGACTAGCGGGGGGTAACACAGATACGCAGTATTTT. Residues: CASSNGGLAGGNTDTQYF.

This clone has just a few counts. The J gene is TRBJ1-6, the V gene TRBV3-1 (or the pseudogene TRBV3-2); TRBD1 aligns across 7 bases. The junction had 3 bases not matched to a gene; V was cut back by 5 bases and J by 8 bases. The CDR3 runs 13 residues. Germline V CDR1 and CDR2: LGHDT, YNNKEL (reference sequence). Here the CDR3 reads CASSGTADSPLHF. For the CDR3, the DNA is TGTGCCAGCAGCGGGACAGCTGATTCACCCCTCCACTTT.

The rearrangement joins TRBV6-5 to TRBJ2-5, with D perhaps matching TRBD2 (6 bases). Germline V gives CDR1 MNHEY, CDR2 SVGAGI. The CDR3 is 13 residues long. Trimming took 8 bases from V and 7 from J, leaving 17 bases between them. This CDR3 reads CASDGGAEGTQYF. CDR3 DNA sequence: TGTGCCAGCGACGGCGGGGCGGAGGGGACCCAGTACTTC.

This clone appeared a few times. V usage is TRBV19 and J usage is TRBJ1-5, with D hard to call. Germline lookup yields CDR1 LNHDA and CDR2 SQIVND (reference sequence). Between the trimmed V and J ends, which lost 2 bases and 1 base, there was a span of 12 bases. The CDR3 covers 16 residues. CDR3 sequence reads: CASSIIGFQSNQPQHF. CDR3 nucleotide sequence: TGTGCCAGTAGTATAATTGGGTTTCAGAGCAATCAGCCCCAGCATTTT.

The V and J genes are TRBV21-1 and TRBJ2-2; the table's D call TRBD1 went unverified against the DNA. TRBV21-1 is a pseudogene. This CDR3 contains 16 residues. This CDR3 is CASSKTDRDAAGELFF. For the CDR3, the DNA is TGTGCCAGCAGCAAAACAGACAGGGATGCGGCCGGGGAGCTGTTTTTT.